The clone carrying this T cell receptor beta chain was counted many times. The antigen is not known. The record originates from a study of T cell repertoires in cytomegalovirus infection. MiXCR, run by TCRdb on the reads, gives a single entry per CDR3 protein. The data show just under 550,000 distinct CDR3 sequences, about 25% seen once. This CDR3 is 14 amino acids long. Trimming left V 3 bases short and J 4 bases short, with 12 bases between. Germline CDR1 and CDR2: SGHTA and FQGNSA. Study-level points and caveats: CMV-specific TCR beta clonotypes restricted by HLA-C dominated the ex vivo response.

The rearrangement joins TRBV7-2 to TRBJ2-5; D not certain. Sample: PBMCs. This clonotype was obtained from a human donor in good health (CMV status not recorded). Some clones in this sample may be carry-over from other donors' samples. The chain's CDR3 is CASSLGSWGETQYF. Here the CDR3 DNA reads TGTGCCAGCAGCTTGGGTAGCTGGGGAGAGACCCAGTACTTC.